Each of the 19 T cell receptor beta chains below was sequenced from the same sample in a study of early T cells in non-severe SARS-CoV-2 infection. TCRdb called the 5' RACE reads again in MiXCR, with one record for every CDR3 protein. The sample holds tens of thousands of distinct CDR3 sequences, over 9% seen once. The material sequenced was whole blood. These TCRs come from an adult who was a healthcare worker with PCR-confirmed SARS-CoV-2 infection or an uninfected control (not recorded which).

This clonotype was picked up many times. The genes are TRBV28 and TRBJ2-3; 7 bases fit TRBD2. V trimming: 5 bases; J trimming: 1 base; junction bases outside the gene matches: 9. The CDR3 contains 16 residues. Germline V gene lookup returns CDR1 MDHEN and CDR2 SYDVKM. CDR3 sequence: CASSHGSLAGTDTQYF. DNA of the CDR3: TGTGCCAGCAGTCACGGATCCCTAGCGGGCACAGATACGCAGTATTTT. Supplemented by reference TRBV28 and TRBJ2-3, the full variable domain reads DVKVTQSSRYLVKRTGEKVFLECVQDMDHENMFWYRQDPGLGLRLIYFSYDVKMKEKGDIPEGYSVSREKKERFSLILESASTNQTSMYLCASSHGSLAGTDTQYFGPGTRLTVL.

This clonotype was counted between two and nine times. The CDR3 DNA follows: TGTGCCACCAGTGAGCCAACCGCGGACAATGAGCAGTTCTTC. It is translated as CATSEPTADNEQFF. The chain links TRBV24-1 to TRBJ2-1; no reliable D call. The ends were cut back, 4 bases at V and 5 bases at J, with 11 bases in the middle. CDR1 KGHDR and CDR2 SFDVKD come from the germline V gene. The length of the CDR3 is 14 residues.

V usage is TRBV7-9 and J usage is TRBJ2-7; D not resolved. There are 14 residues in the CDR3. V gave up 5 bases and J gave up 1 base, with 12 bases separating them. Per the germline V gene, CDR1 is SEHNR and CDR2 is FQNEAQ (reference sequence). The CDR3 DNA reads TGTGCCAGCAGCACCCGACGAGGTTCCTACGAGCAGTACTTC. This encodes CASSTRRGSYEQYF.

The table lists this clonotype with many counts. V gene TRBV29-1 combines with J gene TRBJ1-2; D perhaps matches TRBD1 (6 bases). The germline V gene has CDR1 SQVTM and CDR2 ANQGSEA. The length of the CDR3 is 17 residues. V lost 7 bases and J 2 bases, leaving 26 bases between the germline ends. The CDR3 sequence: CSARRQDTNSLNYGYTF. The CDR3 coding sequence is TGCAGCGCGCGCCGACAGGACACAAACTCCTTGAACTATGGCTACACCTTC. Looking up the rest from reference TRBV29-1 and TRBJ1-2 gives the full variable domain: SAVISQKPSRDICQRGTSLTIQCQVDSQVTMMFWYRQQPGQSLTLIATANQGSEATYESGFVIDKFPISRPNLTFSTLTVSNMSPEDSSIYLCSARRQDTNSLNYGYTFGSGTRLTVV.

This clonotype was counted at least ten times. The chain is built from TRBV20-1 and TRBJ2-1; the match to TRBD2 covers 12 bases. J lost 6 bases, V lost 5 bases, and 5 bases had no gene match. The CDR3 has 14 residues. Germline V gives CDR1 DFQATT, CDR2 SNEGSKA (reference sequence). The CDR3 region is CSARGLAGSNEQFF. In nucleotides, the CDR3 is TGCAGTGCTCGAGGACTAGCGGGATCCAATGAGCAGTTCTTC.

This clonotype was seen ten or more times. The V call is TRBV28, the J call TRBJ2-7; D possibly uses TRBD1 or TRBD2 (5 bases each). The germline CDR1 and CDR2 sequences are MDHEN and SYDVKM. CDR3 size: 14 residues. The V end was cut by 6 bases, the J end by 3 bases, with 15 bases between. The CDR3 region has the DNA TGTGCCAGCAGGGCAGGAGGCGGACACTACGAGCAGTACTTC. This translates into CASRAGGGHYEQYF. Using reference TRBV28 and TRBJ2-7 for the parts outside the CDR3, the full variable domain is DVKVTQSSRYLVKRTGEKVFLECVQDMDHENMFWYRQDPGLGLRLIYFSYDVKMKEKGDIPEGYSVSREKKERFSLILESASTNQTSMYLCASRAGGGHYEQYFGPGTRLTVT.

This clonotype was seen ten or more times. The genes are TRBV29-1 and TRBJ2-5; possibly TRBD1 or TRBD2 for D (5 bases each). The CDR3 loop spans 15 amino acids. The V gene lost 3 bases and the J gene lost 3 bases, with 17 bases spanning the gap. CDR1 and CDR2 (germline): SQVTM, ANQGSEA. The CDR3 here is CSVDGLGTVEETQYF. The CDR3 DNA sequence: TGCAGCGTTGATGGTCTCGGGACGGTTGAAGAGACCCAGTACTTC.

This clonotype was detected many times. CDR3 residues: CSVGIGGTEAFF. The CDR3 DNA reads TGCAGCGTTGGCATAGGGGGCACTGAAGCTTTCTTT. The chain is built from TRBV29-1 and TRBJ1-1; TRBD1 is a possible D gene (6 bases). Germline CDR1 reads SQVTM; CDR2 reads ANQGSEA. The CDR3 is 12 residues long. Trimming took 4 bases from V and 4 from J, leaving 10 bases between them.

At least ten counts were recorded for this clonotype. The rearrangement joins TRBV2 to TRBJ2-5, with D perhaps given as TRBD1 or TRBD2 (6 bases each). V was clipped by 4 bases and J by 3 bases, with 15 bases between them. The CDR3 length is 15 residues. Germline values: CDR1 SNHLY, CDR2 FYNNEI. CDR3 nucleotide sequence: TGTGCCAGCAGTGGACTGGGGGCTAGCGAAGAGACCCAGTACTTC. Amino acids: CASSGLGASEETQYF. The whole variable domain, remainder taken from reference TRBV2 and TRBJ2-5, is EPEVTQTPSHQVTQMGQEVILRCVPISNHLYFYWYRQILGQKVEFLVSFYNNEISEKSEIFDDQFSVERPDGSNFTLKIRSTKLEDSAMYFCASSGLGASEETQYFGPGTRLLVL.

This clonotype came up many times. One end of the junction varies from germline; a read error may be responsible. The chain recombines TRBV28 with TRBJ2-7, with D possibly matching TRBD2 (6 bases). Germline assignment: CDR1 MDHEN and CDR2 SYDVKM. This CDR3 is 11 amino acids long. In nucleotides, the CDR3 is TGTGCCAGCAGTTCGGGACGGGGGTTGGACTTC. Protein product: CASSSGRGLDF. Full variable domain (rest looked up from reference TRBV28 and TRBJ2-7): DVKVTQSSRYLVKRTGEKVFLECVQDMDHENMFWYRQDPGLGLRLIYFSYDVKMKEKGDIPEGYSVSREKKERFSLILESASTNQTSMYLCASSSGRGLDFGPGTRLTVT.

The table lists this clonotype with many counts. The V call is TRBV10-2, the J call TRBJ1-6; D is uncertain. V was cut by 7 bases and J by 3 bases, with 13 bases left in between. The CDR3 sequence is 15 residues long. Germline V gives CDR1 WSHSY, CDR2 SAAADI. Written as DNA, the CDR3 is TGCGCCAGCACCCCGGAGGGCCACTATAATTCACCCCTCCACTTT. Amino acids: CASTPEGHYNSPLHF.

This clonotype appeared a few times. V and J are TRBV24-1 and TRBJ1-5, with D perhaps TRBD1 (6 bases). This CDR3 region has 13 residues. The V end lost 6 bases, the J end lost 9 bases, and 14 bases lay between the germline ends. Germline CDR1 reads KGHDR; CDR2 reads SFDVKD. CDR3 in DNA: TGTGCCACCAGTCAGGGGTCCGAACGGCCCCAGCATTTT. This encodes CATSQGSERPQHF.

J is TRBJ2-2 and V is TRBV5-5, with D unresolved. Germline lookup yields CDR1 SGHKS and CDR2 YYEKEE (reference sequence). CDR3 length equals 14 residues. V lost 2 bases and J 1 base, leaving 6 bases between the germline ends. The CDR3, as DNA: TGTGCCAGCAGCTTCCGAGAGAACACCGGGGAGCTGTTTTTT. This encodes CASSFRENTGELFF.

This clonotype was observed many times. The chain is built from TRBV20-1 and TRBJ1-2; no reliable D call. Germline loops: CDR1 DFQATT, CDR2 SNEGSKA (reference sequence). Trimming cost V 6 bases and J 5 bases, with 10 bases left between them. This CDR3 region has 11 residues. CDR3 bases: TGCAGTGCCAGACCTGCGTATGGCTACACCTTC. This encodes CSARPAYGYTF.

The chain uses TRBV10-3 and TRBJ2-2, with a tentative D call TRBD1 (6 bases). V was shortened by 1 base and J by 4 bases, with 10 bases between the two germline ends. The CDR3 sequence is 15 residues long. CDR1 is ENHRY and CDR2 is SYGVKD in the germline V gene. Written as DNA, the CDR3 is TGTGCCATCAGTGAGTGGGGGACACGCACCGGGGAGCTGTTTTTT. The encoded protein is CAISEWGTRTGELFF.

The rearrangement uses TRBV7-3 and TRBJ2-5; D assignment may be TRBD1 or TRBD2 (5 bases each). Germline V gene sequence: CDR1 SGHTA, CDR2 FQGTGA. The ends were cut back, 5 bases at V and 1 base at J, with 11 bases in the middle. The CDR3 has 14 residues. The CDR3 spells CASSPRGSQETQYF. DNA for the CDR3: TGTGCCAGCAGCCCCCGGGGCTCCCAAGAGACCCAGTACTTC.

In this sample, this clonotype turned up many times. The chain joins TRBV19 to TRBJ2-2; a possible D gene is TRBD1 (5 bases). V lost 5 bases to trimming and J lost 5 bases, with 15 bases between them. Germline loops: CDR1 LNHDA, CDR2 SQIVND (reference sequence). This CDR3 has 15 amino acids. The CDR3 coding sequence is TGTGCCAGTAGTGGGGCGGTCACTGGGACCGGGGAGCTGTTTTTT. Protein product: CASSGAVTGTGELFF.

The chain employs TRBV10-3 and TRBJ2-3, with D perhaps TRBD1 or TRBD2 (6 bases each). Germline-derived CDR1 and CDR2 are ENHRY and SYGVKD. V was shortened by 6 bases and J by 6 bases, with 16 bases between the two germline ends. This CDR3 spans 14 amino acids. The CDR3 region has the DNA TGTGCCATCAGCCGAGGGGGGTACGATGATACGCAGTATTTT. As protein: CAISRGGYDDTQYF.

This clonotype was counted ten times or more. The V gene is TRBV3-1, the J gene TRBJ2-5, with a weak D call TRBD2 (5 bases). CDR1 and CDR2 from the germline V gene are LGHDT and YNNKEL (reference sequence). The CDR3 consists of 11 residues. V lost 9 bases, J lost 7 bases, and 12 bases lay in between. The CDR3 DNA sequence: TGTGCCAGTAGCGCCCCAGGGACCCAGTACTTC. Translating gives CASSAPGTQYF.